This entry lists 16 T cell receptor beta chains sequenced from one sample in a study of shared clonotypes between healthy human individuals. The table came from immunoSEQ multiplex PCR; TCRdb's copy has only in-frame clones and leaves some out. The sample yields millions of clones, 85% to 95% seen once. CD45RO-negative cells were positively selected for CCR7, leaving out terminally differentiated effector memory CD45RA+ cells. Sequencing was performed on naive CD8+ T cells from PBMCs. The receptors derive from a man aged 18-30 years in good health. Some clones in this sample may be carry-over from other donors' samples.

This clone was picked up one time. As DNA, the CDR3 is TGTGCCAGCAGTCGACAGCGGGAGGGCCCCTACGAGCAGTACTTC. Protein sequence: CASSRQREGPYEQYF. The chain is built from TRBV5-6 and TRBJ2-7, with 10 bases identical to TRBD2. This CDR3 is 15 amino acids long. Per the germline V gene, CDR1 is SGHDT and CDR2 is YYEEEE. The V and J ends lost 5 bases and 2 bases, in that order; junction bases with no gene match: 7.

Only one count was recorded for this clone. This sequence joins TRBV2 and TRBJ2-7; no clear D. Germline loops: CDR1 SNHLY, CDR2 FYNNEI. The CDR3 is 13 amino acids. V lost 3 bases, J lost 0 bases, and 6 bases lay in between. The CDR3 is CASSETDSYEQYF. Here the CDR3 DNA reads TGTGCCAGCAGTGAGACGGACTCCTACGAGCAGTACTTC.

Here the CDR3 DNA reads TGTGCCAGTAGTATCGTGGGGACATCACGTGAAAAACTGTTTTTT. Amino acid sequence: CASSIVGTSREKLFF. J is TRBJ1-4 and V is TRBV19; a weak D match, TRBD1 (6 bases). With 3 bases removed from V and 7 bases from J, the gap between germline ends came to 15 bases. CDR1 is LNHDA and CDR2 is SQIVND in the germline V gene (reference sequence). The length of the CDR3 is 15 residues.

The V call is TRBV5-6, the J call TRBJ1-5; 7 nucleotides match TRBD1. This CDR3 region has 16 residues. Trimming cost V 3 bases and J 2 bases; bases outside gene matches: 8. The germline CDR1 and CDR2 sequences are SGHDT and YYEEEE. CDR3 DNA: TGTGCCAGCAGCTCCCAGGGGGGCCGGGGCAATCAGCCCCAGCATTTT. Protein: CASSSQGGRGNQPQHF.

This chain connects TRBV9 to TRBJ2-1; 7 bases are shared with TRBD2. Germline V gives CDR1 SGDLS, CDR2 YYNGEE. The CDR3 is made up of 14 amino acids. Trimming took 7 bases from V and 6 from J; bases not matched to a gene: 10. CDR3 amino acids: CASGLGDYLNEQFF. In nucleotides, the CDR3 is TGTGCCAGCGGGCTCGGGGACTATCTCAATGAGCAGTTCTTC.

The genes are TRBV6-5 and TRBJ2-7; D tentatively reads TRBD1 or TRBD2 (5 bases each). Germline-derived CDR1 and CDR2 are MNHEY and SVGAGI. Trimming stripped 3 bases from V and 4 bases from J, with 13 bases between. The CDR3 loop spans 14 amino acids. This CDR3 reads CASSYWGPKYEQYF. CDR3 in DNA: TGTGCCAGCAGTTATTGGGGACCAAAGTACGAGCAGTACTTC.

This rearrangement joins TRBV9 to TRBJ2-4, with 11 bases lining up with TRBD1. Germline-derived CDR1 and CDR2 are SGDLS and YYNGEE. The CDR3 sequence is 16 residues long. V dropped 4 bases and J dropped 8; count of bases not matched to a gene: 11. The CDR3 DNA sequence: TGTGCCAGCAGCCGGACAGGGGGCGCACATCGGGACATTCAGTACTTC. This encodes CASSRTGGAHRDIQYF.

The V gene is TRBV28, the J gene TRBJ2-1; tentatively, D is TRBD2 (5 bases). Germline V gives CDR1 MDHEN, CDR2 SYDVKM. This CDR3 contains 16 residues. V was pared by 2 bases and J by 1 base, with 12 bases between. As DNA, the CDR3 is TGTGCCAGCAGTTTAGTCGGGGTTCGGTCCTACAATGAGCAGTTCTTC. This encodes CASSLVGVRSYNEQFF.

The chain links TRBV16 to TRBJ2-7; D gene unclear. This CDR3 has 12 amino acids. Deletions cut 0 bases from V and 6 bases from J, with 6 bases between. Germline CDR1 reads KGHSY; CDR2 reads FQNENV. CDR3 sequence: CASSQSRREQYF. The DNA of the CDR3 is TGTGCCAGCAGCCAATCGCGCCGCGAGCAGTACTTC.

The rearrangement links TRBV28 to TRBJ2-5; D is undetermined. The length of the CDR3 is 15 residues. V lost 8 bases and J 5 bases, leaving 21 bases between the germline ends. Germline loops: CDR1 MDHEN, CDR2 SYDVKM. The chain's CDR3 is CASRKQNRGLETQYF. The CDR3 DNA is TGTGCCAGCCGCAAACAGAACCGTGGGCTGGAGACCCAGTACTTC. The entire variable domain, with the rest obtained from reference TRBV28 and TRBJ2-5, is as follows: DVKVTQSSRYLVKRTGEKVFLECVQDMDHENMFWYRQDPGLGLRLIYFSYDVKMKEKGDIPEGYSVSREKKERFSLILESASTNQTSMYLCASRKQNRGLETQYFGPGTRLLVL.

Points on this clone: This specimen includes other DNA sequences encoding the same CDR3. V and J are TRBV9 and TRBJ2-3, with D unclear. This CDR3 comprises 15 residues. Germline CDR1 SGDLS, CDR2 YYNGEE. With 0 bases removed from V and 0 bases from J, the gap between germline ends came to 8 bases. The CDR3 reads CASSVVAASTDTQYF. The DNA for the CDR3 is TGTGCCAGCAGCGTAGTGGCGGCTAGCACAGATACGCAGTATTTT.

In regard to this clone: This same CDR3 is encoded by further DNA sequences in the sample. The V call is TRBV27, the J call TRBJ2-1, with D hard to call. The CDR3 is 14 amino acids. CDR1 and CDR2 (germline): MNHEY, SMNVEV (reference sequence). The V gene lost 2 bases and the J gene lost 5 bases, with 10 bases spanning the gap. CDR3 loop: CASSLLGGDNEQFF. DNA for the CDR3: TGTGCCAGCAGTTTACTCGGCGGAGACAATGAGCAGTTCTTC.

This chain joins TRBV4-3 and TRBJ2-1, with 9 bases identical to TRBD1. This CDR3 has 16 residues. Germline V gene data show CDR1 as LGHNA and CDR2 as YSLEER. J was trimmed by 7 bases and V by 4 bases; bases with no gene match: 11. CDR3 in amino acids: CASSPGTGSATNEQFF. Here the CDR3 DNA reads TGCGCCAGCAGCCCCGGGACAGGGAGCGCCACAAATGAGCAGTTCTTC.

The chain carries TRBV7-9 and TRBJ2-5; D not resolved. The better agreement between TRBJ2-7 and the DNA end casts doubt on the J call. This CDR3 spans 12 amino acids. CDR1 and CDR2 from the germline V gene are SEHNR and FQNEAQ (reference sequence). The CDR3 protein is CASSAAPYEQYF. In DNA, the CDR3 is TGTGCCAGCAGCGCAGCCCCGTACGAGCAGTACTTC.

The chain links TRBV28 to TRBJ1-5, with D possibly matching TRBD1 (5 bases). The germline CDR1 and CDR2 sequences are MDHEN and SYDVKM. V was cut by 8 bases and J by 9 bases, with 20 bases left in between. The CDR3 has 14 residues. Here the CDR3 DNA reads TGTGCCAGCTCCAGCAGGGTTCCGACCTGGCCCCAGCATTTT. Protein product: CASSSRVPTWPQHF.

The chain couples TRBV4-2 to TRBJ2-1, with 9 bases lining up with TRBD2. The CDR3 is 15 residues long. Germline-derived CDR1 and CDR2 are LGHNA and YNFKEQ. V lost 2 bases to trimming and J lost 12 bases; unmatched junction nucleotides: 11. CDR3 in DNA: TGTGCCAGCAGCCAACCGGGACTAGCCGGAGTCCCGCAGTTCTTC. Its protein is CASSQPGLAGVPQFF.